This T cell receptor beta chain was obtained from a study of Ad26.COV2.S vaccination and SARS-CoV-2 variants. Looking at the study overall: By the intramuscular route, Ad26.COV2.S was given once, or twice 56 days apart.

TCRdb's table, derived via immunoSEQ multiplex PCR, lists solely in-frame clones and lacks some. This sample has 200,000 to 250,000 clones, with 70% to 90% found just once. Study-wide findings and caveats: Vaccinees showed greater spike-specific TCR breadth than placebo recipients.

Comments on this clone: The antigen is not known.

Germline CDR1 PRHDT, CDR2 FYEKMQ (reference sequence). Trimming took off 2 bases at V and 1 base at J, with 5 bases between the two ends. This CDR3 contains 13 residues. Treatment of the sample: 15 to 20 received Ad26.COV2.S at low or high dose, single or two shots; about 5 received placebo; per-sample allocation not given. The samples were gathered on day 63 after the first injection of vaccine or placebo. An Ad26 vector was used to express Wuhan-strain SARS-CoV-2 spike as the vaccine. The chain is built from TRBV13 and TRBJ2-5; D gene uncertain. This TCR was recovered from a person between 18 and 65 years old who received the Ad26.COV2.S COVID-19 vaccine or a placebo. This specimen consisted of peripheral blood, obtained in a trial of Ad26.COV2.S vaccine versus placebo. This CDR3 is CASSLHSQETQYF. CDR3 bases: TGTGCCAGCAGCTTACACAGCCAAGAGACCCAGTACTTC. The variable domain in full, completed from reference TRBV13 and TRBJ2-5, reads AAGVIQSPRHLIKEKRETATLKCYPIPRHDTVYWYQQGPGQDPQFLISFYEKMQSDKGSIPDRFSAQQFSDYHSELNMSSLELGDSALYFCASSLHSQETQYFGPGTRLLVL.